This T cell receptor (beta chain) was captured in a study of blood T cell repertoires in COVID-19. Produced via immunoSEQ multiplex PCR; TCRdb's table is partial and in-frame only. This sample has a few hundred thousand clones, with about 88% found just once. Sequencing used peripheral blood. The origin of this receptor is a man aged 55 to 70 who had recovered from COVID-19.

In DNA, the CDR3 is TGTGCCAGCAGCCGGGACAGGGATGGCTACACCTTC. Its protein product is CASSRDRDGYTF. The V and J genes are TRBV5-5 and TRBJ1-2; 9 bases are shared with TRBD1. After removal of 4 bases from V and 6 bases from J, the junction contained 1 base not matched to a gene. Germline V gene data show CDR1 as SGHKS and CDR2 as YYEKEE (reference sequence). The CDR3 consists of 12 residues.